Shown below are 10 T cell receptor beta chains from a single sample sequenced in a study of T cell clonality in common variable immunodeficiency. Sequenced by immunoSEQ multiplex PCR; TCRdb stores in-frame clones only, minus some. This repertoire holds 30,000 to 40,000 clones, and none appear only once. The specimen was peripheral blood mononuclear cells. These receptors came from a person aged 18 to 75 in good health.

This clone has a count of ten or more. From the germline J gene comes the end of the CDR3, since the read stops 3 residues before it. The chain links TRBV5-1 to TRBJ2-1; 9 bases are shared with TRBD1. The ends lost 3 bases at V and 3 bases at J; junction bases unmatched: 4. Germline V CDR1 and CDR2: SGHRS, YFSETQ. CDR3 length: 15 residues. CDR3 DNA, as far as it was read: TGCGCCAGCAGCTGGCACAGGGGGCGCTACAATGAG. Its protein is CASSWHRGRYNE. The full CDR3 sequence reads CASSWHRGRYNEQFF.

This clone was seen at least ten times. The read is 3 residues too short to cover the CDR3 end, so that end is filled in from the germline J gene. The chain links TRBV20-1 to TRBJ2-1; D not certain. Between the trimmed V and J ends, which lost 0 bases and 0 bases, there was a span of 9 bases. This CDR3 is 15 amino acids long. Germline loops: CDR1 DFQATT, CDR2 SNEGSKA (reference sequence). The CDR3 loop is CSAREKLASYNEQFF. The covered CDR3 bases are TGCAGTGCTAGAGAGAAATTGGCCTCCTACAATGAG.

This clone appeared a few times. A far larger clone is a single base away, which makes a read error likely. The read falls 3 residues short of the CDR3 end, and the missing part is taken from the germline J gene. The chain recombines TRBV6-4 with TRBJ2-1; possibly TRBD2 for D (7 bases). Germline CDR1 and CDR2: MRHNA and SNTAGT. This CDR3 region has 14 residues. V was shortened by 6 bases and J by 8 bases, with 17 bases between the two germline ends. The sequenced part of the CDR3 DNA is TGTGCCAGCAGGGAAGGACTAGGGGGACATGAG. Protein: CASREGLGGHE. The whole CDR3 is CASREGLGGHEQFF.

This clone was seen ten or more times. The missing CDR3 end, 3 residues past where the read stops, is filled in from the germline J gene. The chain couples TRBV20-1 to TRBJ2-3; TRBD2 aligns across 8 bases. V was clipped by 8 bases and J by 1 base; unmatched bases: 8. This CDR3 is built from 14 residues. CDR1 and CDR2 from the germline V gene are DFQATT and SNEGSKA (reference sequence). The DNA read from the CDR3 is TGCAGTTTCAATAGCGGGATGGGCACAGATACG. It is translated as CSFNSGMGTDT. The whole CDR3 region reads CSFNSGMGTDTQYF.

In this sample, this clone turned up many times. The sequenced CDR3 bases are TGTGCCAGCACCCAAGCCAGGGGAGGCGGC. Translated, it gives CASTQARGGG. The whole CDR3 sequence reads CASTQARGGGYTF. This sequence joins TRBV12-3 or TRBV12-4 and TRBJ1-2; D may be TRBD1 (6 bases). The missing CDR3 end, 3 residues past where the read stops, is filled in from the germline J gene. CDR3 size: 13 residues.

In this sample, this clone turned up many times. The observed sequence ends 3 residues before the CDR3 terminus, with the missing tail filled in from the germline J gene. The chain has TRBV5-1 and TRBJ1-4, with a possible D match to TRBD1 (6 bases). The CDR3 length is 14 residues. Trimming took off 2 bases at V and 8 bases at J, with 13 bases between the two ends. From germline, CDR1 is SGHRS and CDR2 YFSETQ. The CDR3 bases that were read are TGCGCCAGCAGCTTTGACCCGAGGGGGGAAAAA. It translates to CASSFDPRGEK. The entire CDR3 reads CASSFDPRGEKLFF.

This clone was counted many times. The CDR3 end falls 3 residues outside the read, so it is completed with the germline J gene. The chain has TRBV5-4 and TRBJ2-3, with unresolved D. This CDR3 contains 12 residues. The V end lost 4 bases, the J end lost 8 bases, and 11 bases lay between the germline ends. Germline V lookup: CDR1 SGHNT, CDR2 YYREEE (reference sequence). CDR3 DNA (partial): TGTGCCAGCAGCCCCGAGCTAGGTACG. Protein product: CASSPELGT. The CDR3 in its entirety is CASSPELGTQYF.

This clone was counted ten times or more. Read sequence stops 3 residues before the CDR3 end, and the germline J gene provides the missing end. The J gene is TRBJ1-5, the V gene TRBV19, with 7 nucleotides matching TRBD1. V lost 5 bases and J lost 3; bases outside the gene matches: 10. Germline V gene sequence: CDR1 LNHDA, CDR2 SQIVND (reference sequence). This CDR3 contains 16 residues. The CDR3 sequence is CASSLMRTGLNQPQHF. The DNA read from the CDR3 is TGTGCCAGTAGTTTGATGAGGACAGGCCTCAATCAGCCC. Complete variable domain (other parts from reference TRBV19 and TRBJ1-5): DGGITQSPKYLFRKEGQNVTLSCEQNLNHDAMYWYRQDPGQGLRLIYYSQIVNDFQKGDIAEGYSVSREKKESFPLTVTSAQKNPTAFYLCASSLMRTGLNQPQHFGDGTRLSIL.

This clone was observed many times. The sequenced fragment ends 3 residues before the CDR3 boundary, so the rest is inferred from the germline J gene. Other nucleotide sequences in the sample specify the same CDR3. The chain has TRBV7-2 and TRBJ1-6, with 7 bases aligning to TRBD1. The V gene end was trimmed by 3 bases and the J gene end by 9 bases; junction bases not matched to a gene: 5. Germline CDR1 reads SGHTA; CDR2 reads FQGNSA. CDR3 length equals 14 residues. CDR3 bases read: TGTGCCAGCAGCTTTAGACAGGGCGGTTCACCC. Translated: CASSFRQGGSP. Given in full, the CDR3 is CASSFRQGGSPLHF.

Ten or more counts support this clone. The missing CDR3 end, 3 residues past where the read stops, is filled in from the germline J gene. J is TRBJ1-4 and V is TRBV4-1; 10 positions agree with TRBD1. Trimming at V came to 3 bases and at J to 10 bases, leaving 11 bases not matched to a gene. In germline, CDR1 is MGHRA, CDR2 YSYEKL. There are 16 residues in the CDR3. CDR3 bases read: TGCGCCAGCAGCCAGGGCCCCCGGGACAGGGGCCCAAAA. Its translation: CASSQGPRDRGPK. The full CDR3 reads CASSQGPRDRGPKLFF.